One and the same sample provided the 20 T cell receptor beta chains below, sequenced in a study of blood T cell repertoires in COVID-19. Method: immunoSEQ multiplex PCR; TCRdb's copy keeps in-frame clones and lacks some. The table lists some 490,000 clones, about 88% of them singletons, with approximately 8% in the top ten. The sample taken for sequencing was PBMCs or T cells enriched from blood (not recorded which). The receptor source for this set is an older woman who had recovered from COVID-19.

The chain recombines TRBV4-2 with TRBJ2-2; tentative D call: TRBD1 (6 bases). CDR3 size: 13 residues. Trimming shortened V by 10 bases and J by 3 bases, and 12 bases separated the two germline ends. Germline V gene lookup returns CDR1 LGHNA and CDR2 YNFKEQ. In DNA form, the CDR3 reads TGTGCCACAGGGGCGGACGACACCGGGGAGCTGTTTTTT. Its protein product is CATGADDTGELFF.

This chain connects TRBV5-1 to TRBJ1-5, with 8 bases that match TRBD1. Unmatched junction bases numbered 3, after V lost 0 bases and J lost 4 bases. The CDR3 contains 15 residues. CDR1 SGHRS and CDR2 YFSETQ come from the germline V gene. CDR3 sequence reads: CASSLGDRPNQPQHF. The CDR3, as DNA: TGCGCCAGCAGCTTGGGGGACAGGCCGAATCAGCCCCAGCATTTT. Based on the CDR3 plus reference TRBV5-1 and TRBJ1-5, the full variable domain is KAGVTQTPRYLIKTRGQQVTLSCSPISGHRSVSWYQQTPGQGLQFLFEYFSETQRNKGNFPGRFSGRQFSNSRSEMNVSTLELGDSALYLCASSLGDRPNQPQHFGDGTRLSIL.

The chain is built from TRBV5-1 and TRBJ2-2, with 7 bases matching TRBD1. The CDR3 has 16 residues. Looked up from germline, CDR1 is SGHRS and CDR2 is YFSETQ. V lost 5 bases and J lost 4; bases outside the gene matches: 11. The CDR3 spells CASSPGQAAGTGELFF. Written as DNA, the CDR3 is TGCGCCAGCAGTCCCGGACAGGCGGCGGGCACCGGGGAGCTGTTTTTT.

The sample holds one count of this clone. The chain uses TRBV7-8 and TRBJ1-4, with 7 bases matching TRBD1. CDR1 SGHVS and CDR2 FQNEAQ come from the germline V gene. J gave up 3 bases and V 3 bases, and 7 bases lay outside the gene matches. The CDR3 spans 16 residues. The CDR3 DNA reads as TGTGCCAGCAGCTTGACAGGGTTCGGCGCTAATGAAAAACTGTTTTTT. This translates into CASSLTGFGANEKLFF.

CDR3 nucleotide sequence: TGTGCCAGCAGCACAAGACAGGGCCTCCAAGAGACCCAGTACTTC. Its translation is CASSTRQGLQETQYF. The chain combines TRBV7-8 with TRBJ2-5, with TRBD1 identical over 7 bases. J was trimmed by 1 base and V by 5 bases; bases with no gene match: 7. Germline V gene lookup returns CDR1 SGHVS and CDR2 FQNEAQ. The CDR3 spans 15 residues.

The count of this clone is one. The chain is built from TRBV19 and TRBJ2-1; 10 bases match TRBD1. Germline-derived CDR1 and CDR2 are LNHDA and SQIVND (reference sequence). CDR3 length: 16 residues. The V and J ends lost 0 bases and 7 bases, in that order; junction bases with no gene match: 6. Here the CDR3 reads CASSIERQGASNEQFF. As DNA, the CDR3 is TGTGCCAGTAGTATAGAACGACAGGGGGCATCGAATGAGCAGTTCTTC.

The J gene is TRBJ1-2, the V gene TRBV30, with 8 bases matching TRBD1. This CDR3 is built from 15 residues. From germline, CDR1 is GTSNPN and CDR2 SVGIG (reference sequence). Trimming at V came to 8 bases and at J to 4 bases, leaving 15 bases not matched to a gene. CDR3 protein: CALRGTGLDFYGYTF. The CDR3 DNA sequence: TGTGCCCTAAGAGGGACAGGTTTAGACTTCTATGGCTACACCTTC.

A remark on this clone: Other DNA variants within this sample encode the same CDR3. V gene TRBV5-1 combines with J gene TRBJ1-1; 10 bases map to TRBD1. The CDR3 spans 13 residues. V was pared by 7 bases and J by 2 bases, with 2 bases of the junction left unmatched. Germline V gives CDR1 SGHRS, CDR2 YFSETQ. The CDR3 region has the DNA TGCGCCAGCCAGACAGGGGGCAACACTGAAGCTTTCTTT. Its translation is CASQTGGNTEAFF.

The genes are TRBV5-6 and TRBJ1-4, with 8 bases matching TRBD1. Germline V lookup: CDR1 SGHDT, CDR2 YYEEEE. CDR3 length: 15 residues. J gave up 8 bases and V 6 bases, and 12 bases lay outside the gene matches. In DNA, the CDR3 is TGTGCCAGCACCCGACAGGGGTCCCTAGAAGAAAAACTGTTTTTT. Translated, it gives CASTRQGSLEEKLFF.

The V and J genes are TRBV19 and TRBJ1-1; D may be TRBD1 (6 bases). The CDR3 spans 14 residues. Germline V lookup: CDR1 LNHDA, CDR2 SQIVND (reference sequence). V dropped 3 bases and J dropped 8 bases, with 16 bases sitting between them. The DNA of the CDR3 is TGTGCCAGTAGTATCGTACAGGGAGCCACCGAAGCTTTCTTT. Its protein product is CASSIVQGATEAFF.

J is TRBJ1-2 and V is TRBV7-2; TRBD1 aligns across 7 bases. V lost 0 bases, J lost 3 bases, and 4 bases stayed unmatched. The CDR3 is made up of 15 amino acids. The germline V gene encodes CDR1 SGHTA and CDR2 FQGNSA. CDR3 sequence reads: CASSLAGTVDYGYTF. The CDR3 region has the DNA TGTGCCAGCAGCTTAGCCGGGACAGTCGACTATGGCTACACCTTC.

V and J are TRBV7-9 and TRBJ2-2; TRBD2 is a possible D gene (8 bases). CDR1 and CDR2 (germline): SEHNR, FQNEAQ (reference sequence). This CDR3 is 15 amino acids long. Trimming took off 5 bases at V and 7 bases at J, with 17 bases between the two ends. Written as DNA, the CDR3 is TGTGCCAGCAGCCAGGGGGGACTAGAAGGCGGGGAGCTGTTTTTT. This gives the protein CASSQGGLEGGELFF.

This chain connects TRBV2 to TRBJ2-6, with D possibly being TRBD1 (5 bases). Between the trimmed V and J ends, which lost 7 bases and 0 bases, there was a span of 16 bases. The CDR3 loop spans 17 amino acids. CDR1 is SNHLY and CDR2 is FYNNEI in the germline V gene. The CDR3 here is CASTAGLQGSGANVLTF. Here the CDR3 DNA reads TGTGCCAGCACAGCAGGCCTCCAGGGCTCTGGGGCCAACGTCCTGACTTTC.

The chain has TRBV2 and TRBJ2-1, with a tentative D call TRBD1 (6 bases). The CDR3 has 14 amino acids. V was trimmed by 8 bases and J by 3 bases, leaving 14 bases between them. CDR1 is SNHLY and CDR2 is FYNNEI in the germline V gene. CDR3 residues: CASLQGKGYNEQFF. The CDR3 bases are TGTGCCAGCCTTCAGGGGAAGGGCTACAATGAGCAGTTCTTC.

The V gene is TRBV7-7, the J gene TRBJ1-1; no clear D. The germline CDR1 and CDR2 sequences are SSHAT and FNYEAQ (reference sequence). Trimming left V 8 bases short and J 1 base short, with 14 bases between. This CDR3 comprises 14 residues. CDR3 sequence reads: CASAVEGPNTEAFF. CDR3 nucleotides: TGTGCCAGCGCCGTGGAGGGTCCGAACACTGAAGCTTTCTTT.

The V and J genes are TRBV2 and TRBJ1-4; maybe TRBD1 (5 bases). CDR3 length equals 16 residues. Germline CDR1 and CDR2: SNHLY and FYNNEI. V was cut by 6 bases and J by 4 bases, with 18 bases left in between. CDR3 region: CASSLGAGTSNEKLFF. CDR3 bases: TGTGCCAGCAGCCTCGGAGCGGGGACTAGTAATGAAAAACTGTTTTTT.

The gene calls are TRBV7-6 and TRBJ1-1; the D gene is possibly TRBD1 (5 bases). This CDR3 is built from 16 residues. Germline V gene data show CDR1 as SGHVS and CDR2 as FNYEAQ. Trimming shortened V by 10 bases and J by 0 bases, and 21 bases separated the two germline ends. The DNA of the CDR3 is TGTGCCACCCTCAGATGGGGGGGAGGGATGAACACTGAAGCTTTCTTT. This sequence encodes CATLRWGGGMNTEAFF.

This clone was seen more than once but under ten times. The chain recombines TRBV15 with TRBJ2-4, with 9 bases identical to TRBD1. Per the germline V gene, CDR1 is LNHNV and CDR2 is YYDKDF (reference sequence). J lost 6 bases, V lost 3 bases, and 15 bases had no gene match. There are 18 residues in the CDR3. CDR3 loop: CATSSLGTGISSGNIQYF. CDR3 bases: TGTGCCACCAGCAGTCTCGGGACAGGGATCTCGTCTGGAAACATTCAGTACTTC.

V gene TRBV24-1 combines with J gene TRBJ2-2, with TRBD1 matching over 10 bases. This CDR3 spans 16 amino acids. CDR1 and CDR2 (germline): KGHDR, SFDVKD. The junction had 6 bases not matched to a gene; V was cut back by 6 bases and J by 3 bases. The DNA of the CDR3 is TGTGCCACCAGTCCCGGGGACAGGGGAGACACCGGGGAGCTGTTTTTT. Translating gives CATSPGDRGDTGELFF.

Notes on this clone: The sample has other DNA sequences that encode this CDR3 too. The chain combines TRBV12-3 or TRBV12-4 with TRBJ1-2; tentatively, D is TRBD1 (6 bases). Trimming cost V 2 bases and J 5 bases, with 9 bases left between them. The CDR3 is 13 residues long. The CDR3 region has the DNA TGTGCCAGCAGTTTAAACAGGGCTTATGGCTACACCTTC. It specifies CASSLNRAYGYTF.